A selection of T cell receptor beta chains follows, all from one sample in a study of T cell changes during pregnancy in multiple sclerosis. Sequencing was performed with immunoSEQ multiplex PCR; in TCRdb, only in-frame clones are kept and a portion is missing. The sample has tens of thousands of clones, almost 95% seen once; the top ten hold 1% to 1.5%. The specimen sequenced was peripheral blood. These receptors originate from a female donor with multiple sclerosis, enrolled in a pregnancy study. Each CDR3 is given without its conserved first and last residue. Fields, in order: J gene, V gene, CDR3 protein.

TRBJ2-7,TRBV28,ASSPVGREIHEQY
TRBJ2-3,TRBV2,ASSLMGGADTQY
TRBJ1-2,TRBV5-1,ASSPSGGNYGYT
TRBJ2-3,TRBV18,ASSPSGDTQY
TRBJ2-3,TRBV29-1,SAPGPSGPTDTQY
TRBJ2-5,TRBV27,ASSFGVWGTQY
TRBJ2-1,TRBV10-1,ASSESRASGNEQF
TRBJ1-2,TRBV6-1,ASSEGPQIFYGYT
TRBJ2-1,TRBV7-9,ASGPTGLAGGSYNEQF
TRBJ2-7,TRBV11-2,ASSLPAGAQY
TRBJ1-5,TRBV7-2,ASSSRGPGQPQH
TRBJ1-1,TRBV5-4,ASSYWDRVAEAF
TRBJ1-4,TRBV2,ASSEVGSEKLF
TRBJ2-5,TRBV9,ASSEGGLATQY
TRBJ1-1,TRBV27,ASSFGSLNTEAF
TRBJ1-1,TRBV30,AWSVVGGTEAF
TRBJ2-1,TRBV6-1,ASTLTGGSYNEQF
TRBJ2-1,TRBV27,ASSTPSSYNEQF
TRBJ1-1,TRBV5-1,ASRGEMAEAF
TRBJ2-7,TRBV29-1,SVEGAGPEQY
TRBJ1-2,TRBV27,ASSLTGGRFYGYT
TRBJ2-3,TRBV19,ASSRGDGEGADTQY
TRBJ2-3,TRBV28,ASSLEAGLGTDTQY
TRBJ2-3,TRBV6-5,ATGGATLPTDTQY
TRBJ1-1,TRBV4-1,ASSLDRSGTEAF
TRBJ2-7,TRBV19,ASSKAGSSYEQY
TRBJ2-5,TRBV5-1,ASKSPDRSLGETQY
TRBJ2-3,TRBV4-3,ASSQDNPFVGTQY
TRBJ2-1,TRBV5-4,ASSLVVGALHEQF
TRBJ2-6,TRBV30,AWILRGSGANVLT
TRBJ2-7,TRBV27,ASSSIVSSYEQY
TRBJ1-1,TRBV5-1,ASSLGWGNTEAF
TRBJ2-1,TRBV13,ASSPRGSGVYNEQF
TRBJ2-7,TRBV6-6,ASSYGGEQY
TRBJ1-4,TRBV7-9,ASSPGQLFDEKLF
TRBJ2-2,TRBV11-3,ASSLEGHTGELF
TRBJ1-1,TRBV14,ASSPDHLGWDTEAF
TRBJ2-1,TRBV11-2,ASSLGTGENEQF
TRBJ1-2,TRBV4-3,ASSQDYRVYGYT
TRBJ2-7,TRBV7-8,ASSSDRYEQY
TRBJ1-2,TRBV6-5,ASNSLSGATYGYT
TRBJ2-5,TRBV7-9,ASSLSFDRY
TRBJ2-7,TRBV15,ATSKNTAYEQY
TRBJ2-5,TRBV7-7,ASSLASGTQY
TRBJ2-1,TRBV7-2,ASSLLAGGPWNEQF
TRBJ2-7,TRBV10-1,ASSESMGQGGYEQY
TRBJ1-5,TRBV4-1,ASSQDWDRGNQPQH
TRBJ1-1,TRBV7-3,ASSPPDRGNTEAF
TRBJ1-4,TRBV4-2,ASSQDSAGLNEKLF
TRBJ2-2,TRBV7-2,ASSLAAGSNTGELF